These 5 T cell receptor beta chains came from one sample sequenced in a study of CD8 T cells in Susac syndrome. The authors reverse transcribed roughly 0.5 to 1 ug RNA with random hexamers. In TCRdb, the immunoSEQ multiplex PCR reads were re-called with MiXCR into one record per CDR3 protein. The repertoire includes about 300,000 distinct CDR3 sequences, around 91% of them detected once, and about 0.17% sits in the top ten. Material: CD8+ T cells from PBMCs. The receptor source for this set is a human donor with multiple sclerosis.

The CDR3 is CASSLRGLNEKLFF. DNA of the CDR3: TGTGCCAGCAGCTTGAGGGGACTTAATGAAAAACTGTTTTTT. The chain is built from TRBV13 and TRBJ1-4; a possible D gene is TRBD1 (5 bases). The CDR3 loop spans 14 amino acids. Trimming stripped 3 bases from V and 4 bases from J, with 9 bases between. The V gene's germline CDR1 is PRHDT and CDR2 FYEKMQ (reference sequence).

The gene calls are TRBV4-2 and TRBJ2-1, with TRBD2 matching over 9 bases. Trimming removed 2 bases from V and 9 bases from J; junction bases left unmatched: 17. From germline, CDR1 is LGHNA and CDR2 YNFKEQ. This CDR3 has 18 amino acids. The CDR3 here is CASSQFARLAGPMGEQFF. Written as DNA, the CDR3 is TGTGCCAGCAGCCAATTCGCGCGGCTAGCGGGACCAATGGGTGAGCAGTTCTTC.

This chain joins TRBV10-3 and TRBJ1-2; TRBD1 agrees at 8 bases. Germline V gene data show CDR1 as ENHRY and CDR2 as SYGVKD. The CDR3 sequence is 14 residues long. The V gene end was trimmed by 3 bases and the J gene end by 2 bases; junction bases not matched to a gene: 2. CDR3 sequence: CAISEQGENYGYTF. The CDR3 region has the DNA TGTGCCATCAGTGAACAGGGGGAGAACTATGGCTACACCTTC.

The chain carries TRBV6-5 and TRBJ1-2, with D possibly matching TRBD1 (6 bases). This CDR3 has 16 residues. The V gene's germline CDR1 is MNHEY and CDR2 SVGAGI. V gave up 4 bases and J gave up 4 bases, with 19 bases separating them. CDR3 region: CASSSKTGLHFYGYTF. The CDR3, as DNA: TGTGCCAGCAGTTCTAAGACAGGTCTCCACTTCTATGGCTACACCTTC.

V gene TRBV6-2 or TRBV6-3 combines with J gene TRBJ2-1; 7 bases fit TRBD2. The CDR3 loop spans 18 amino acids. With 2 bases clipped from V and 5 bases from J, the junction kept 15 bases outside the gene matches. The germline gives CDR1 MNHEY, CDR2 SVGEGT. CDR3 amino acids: CASSYNPGRAGANNEQFF. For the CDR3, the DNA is TGTGCCAGCAGTTACAATCCTGGTCGCGCGGGAGCTAACAATGAGCAGTTCTTC.